The 8 T cell receptor beta chains given below trace back to one sample, sequenced in a study of cytomegalovirus exposure and HLA in healthy donors. It was with 60 Vbeta and 13 Jbeta primers that the PCR ran. The table came from immunoSEQ multiplex PCR; TCRdb's copy has only in-frame clones and leaves some out. The profile shows over 100,000 clones, nearly 80% of them singletons. Input material: PBMCs. These TCRs come from a woman in her twenties or thirties in good health and CMV-seropositive.

In this sample, this clone turned up a few times. The chain is built from TRBV9 and TRBJ2-7; perhaps TRBD2 as D (6 bases). CDR1 is SGDLS, CDR2 YYNGEE, per germline. There are 14 residues in the CDR3. V was cut by 0 bases and J by 5 bases, with 12 bases left in between. The CDR3 DNA follows: TGTGCCAGCAGCGTAGCTGGGGGGTTCCACGAGCAGTACTTC. Its protein is CASSVAGGFHEQYF.

This chain links TRBV7-8 with TRBJ2-1, with unresolved D. Trimming cost V 4 bases and J 8 bases, with 15 bases left between them. Germline lookup yields CDR1 SGHVS and CDR2 FQNEAQ. The CDR3 runs to 14 residues. CDR3 protein: CASSSPATRYEQFF. The CDR3 nucleotides read TGTGCCAGCAGCTCCCCCGCGACGAGGTATGAGCAGTTCTTC.

This clone is a singleton in its sample. The rearrangement links TRBV6-6 to TRBJ2-1; D is undetermined. Trimming left V 0 bases short and J 7 bases short, with 4 bases between. In germline, CDR1 is MNHNY, CDR2 SVGAGI (reference sequence). The CDR3 runs to 12 residues. The CDR3 DNA sequence: TGTGCCAGCAGTTACTCGTCGAATGAGCAGTTCTTC. It codes for CASSYSSNEQFF.

The V and J genes are TRBV7-2 and TRBJ2-3; 13 nucleotides agree with TRBD2. The germline gives CDR1 SGHTA, CDR2 FQGNSA. CDR3 length equals 16 residues. With V trimmed by 7 bases and J by 7 bases, 11 bases remained unmatched. The CDR3 loop is CASNPMGTSGANTQYF. In nucleotides, the CDR3 is TGTGCCAGCAACCCAATGGGGACTAGCGGGGCAAATACGCAGTATTTT.

This clone has only one observation. CDR3 protein: CASSPGQYSNQPQHF. The CDR3 region has the DNA TGTGCCAGCAGCCCCGGACAGTATAGCAATCAGCCCCAGCATTTT. J is TRBJ1-5 and V is TRBV7-9; the D gene is possibly TRBD1 (6 bases). Deletions cut 5 bases from V and 0 bases from J, with 11 bases between. CDR3 length: 15 amino acids. Looked up from germline, CDR1 is SEHNR and CDR2 is FQNEAQ (reference sequence). Using reference TRBV7-9 and TRBJ1-5 for the parts outside the CDR3, the full variable domain is DTGVSQNPRHKITKRGQNVTFRCDPISEHNRLYWYRQTLGQGPEFLTYFQNEAQLEKSRLLSDRFSAERPKGSFSTLEIQRTEQGDSAMYLCASSPGQYSNQPQHFGDGTRLSIL.

The rearrangement uses TRBV5-1 and TRBJ2-5; TRBD1 matches at 7 bases. In germline, CDR1 is SGHRS, CDR2 YFSETQ. CDR3 size: 15 residues. V shed 4 bases and J 1 base; nucleotides not matched to a gene: 7. CDR3 amino acids: CASSNRDSSQETQYF. CDR3 nucleotide sequence: TGCGCCAGCAGCAACCGGGACAGTTCCCAAGAGACCCAGTACTTC.

J is TRBJ1-3 and V is TRBV7-9, with 7 nucleotides matching TRBD1. The junction had 11 bases not matched to a gene; V was cut back by 5 bases and J by 4 bases. The CDR3 sequence is 16 residues long. Per the germline V gene, CDR1 is SEHNR and CDR2 is FQNEAQ (reference sequence). The CDR3 region is CASSTRQGASGNTIYF. CDR3 nucleotides: TGTGCCAGCAGCACAAGACAGGGCGCGAGCGGAAACACCATATATTTT.

The chain has TRBV15 and TRBJ2-7; no definite D call. The CDR3 has 13 amino acids. Germline lookup yields CDR1 LNHNV and CDR2 YYDKDF (reference sequence). Trimming shortened V by 1 base and J by 1 base, and 5 bases separated the two germline ends. The DNA of the CDR3 is TGTGCCACCAGCAGAGGAACTTCCTACGAGCAGTACTTC. The encoded protein is CATSRGTSYEQYF. The whole variable domain, remainder taken from reference TRBV15 and TRBJ2-7, is DAMVIQNPRYQVTQFGKPVTLSCSQTLNHNVMYWYQQKSSQAPKLLFHYYDKDFNNEADTPDNFQSRRPNTSFCFLDIRSPGLGDTAMYLCATSRGTSYEQYFGPGTRLTVT.